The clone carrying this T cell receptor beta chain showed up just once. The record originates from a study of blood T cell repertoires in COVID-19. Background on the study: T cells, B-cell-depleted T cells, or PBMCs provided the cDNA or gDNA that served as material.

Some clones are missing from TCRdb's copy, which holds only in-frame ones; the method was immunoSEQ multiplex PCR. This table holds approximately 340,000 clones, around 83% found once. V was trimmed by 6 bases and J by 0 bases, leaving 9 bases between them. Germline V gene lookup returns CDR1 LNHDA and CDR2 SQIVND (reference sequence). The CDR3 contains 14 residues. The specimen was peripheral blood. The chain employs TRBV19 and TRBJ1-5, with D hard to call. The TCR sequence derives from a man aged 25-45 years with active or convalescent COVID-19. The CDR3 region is CASSRRVSNQPQHF. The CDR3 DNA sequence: TGTGCCAGTAGCAGGCGGGTTAGCAATCAGCCCCAGCATTTT.